Following are 5 T cell receptor beta chains from one sample sequenced in a study of T-cell memory formation after mild COVID-19. TCRdb re-derived calls from the 5' RACE reads in MiXCR, one entry per CDR3 protein. The sample lists roughly 600,000 distinct CDR3 sequences, 18% occurring once. What was sequenced was PBMCs or a T cell subset sorted from them (not recorded which). The receptors shown here come from an adult woman who had mild COVID-19 (a few samples of this study predate the infection). Cell type and time point are not known.

The chain carries TRBV5-1 and TRBJ2-3, with TRBD2 as a possible D gene (6 bases). Germline CDR1 and CDR2: SGHRS and YFSETQ. The V end lost 2 bases, the J end lost 3 bases, and 13 bases lay between the germline ends. The CDR3 runs to 15 residues. CDR3 residues: CASSFGLAITDTQYF. The DNA for the CDR3 is TGCGCCAGCAGCTTTGGGCTAGCGATAACAGATACGCAGTATTTT.

The genes are TRBV12-3 or TRBV12-4 and TRBJ2-5; D is perhaps TRBD2 (6 bases). The CDR3 runs to 15 residues. V was trimmed by 6 bases and J by 6 bases, leaving 20 bases between them. In DNA, the CDR3 is TGTGCCAGCAGCATCCGGGGGTTGTGGTCTAAGACCCAGTACTTC. Protein: CASSIRGLWSKTQYF.

This chain uses TRBV6-1 with TRBJ2-7; D may match TRBD1 or TRBD2 (5 bases each). This CDR3 is 11 amino acids long. CDR1 and CDR2 (germline): MNHNS, SASEGT. V was trimmed by 8 bases and J by 3 bases, leaving 8 bases between them. The CDR3, as DNA: TGTGCCAGCGGGACCCTCTACGAGCAGTACTTC. It codes for CASGTLYEQYF.

This clonotype turned up a few times. The V and J genes are TRBV7-2 and TRBJ2-2; no definite D call. Germline V gene data show CDR1 as SGHTA and CDR2 as FQGNSA. The length of the CDR3 is 16 residues. Between the trimmed V and J ends, which lost 2 bases and 3 bases, there was a span of 13 bases. The CDR3 here is CASSLPSFPYTGELFF. DNA of the CDR3: TGTGCCAGCAGCTTACCGTCGTTCCCCTACACCGGGGAGCTGTTTTTT. The variable domain in full, with the rest retrieved from reference TRBV7-2 and TRBJ2-2, is GAGVSQSPSNKVTEKGKDVELRCDPISGHTALYWYRQSLGQGLEFLIYFQGNSAPDKSGLPSDRFSAERTGGSVSTLTIQRTQQEDSAVYLCASSLPSFPYTGELFFGEGSRLTVL.

In its sample, this clonotype was seen a few times. The genes are TRBV7-8 and TRBJ2-1; TRBD1 aligns across 9 bases. The CDR3 runs 15 residues. CDR1 is SGHVS and CDR2 is FQNEAQ in the germline V gene. After removal of 3 bases from V and 7 bases from J, the junction contained 7 bases not matched to a gene. The CDR3 protein is CASSFPGQGVNEQFF. Here the CDR3 DNA reads TGTGCCAGCAGCTTTCCGGGACAGGGAGTAAATGAGCAGTTCTTC. The full variable domain, with the rest looked up from reference TRBV7-8 and TRBJ2-1, is GAGVSQSPRYKVAKRGQDVALRCDPISGHVSLFWYQQALGQGPEFLTYFQNEAQLDKSGLPSDRFFAERPEGSVSTLKIQRTQQEDSAVYLCASSFPGQGVNEQFFGPGTRLTVL.